The 12 T cell receptor beta chains given below trace back to one sample, sequenced in a study of blood T cell repertoires in COVID-19. Repertoires were generated with immunoSEQ multiplex PCR, while TCRdb's copy carries only in-frame clones and drops some. Seen here are approximately 190,000 clones, approximately 80% observed once, and the top ten hold 20%. The sequenced sample was peripheral blood. These receptors all stem from a human donor in a cohort sampled during active COVID-19.

V gene TRBV18 combines with J gene TRBJ1-3, with TRBD1 matching over 9 bases. V was clipped by 3 bases and J by 3 bases; unmatched bases: 0. This CDR3 region has 14 residues. Per the germline V gene, CDR1 is KGHSH and CDR2 is LQKENI. In DNA form, the CDR3 reads TGTGCCAGCTCACCGGACAGGGGTGGAAACACCATATATTTT. This encodes CASSPDRGGNTIYF.

V gene TRBV5-4 combines with J gene TRBJ2-3; tentatively, D is TRBD2 (5 bases). V dropped 0 bases and J dropped 1 base, with 9 bases sitting between them. The germline gives CDR1 SGHNT, CDR2 YYREEE (reference sequence). The CDR3 contains 15 residues. CDR3 in DNA: TGTGCCAGCAGCTTGGGCCTTAGCGGCACAGATACGCAGTATTTT. Its translation: CASSLGLSGTDTQYF.

The chain employs TRBV11-3 and TRBJ2-2; TRBD1 is a possible D gene (5 bases). The CDR3 length is 16 residues. CDR1 is SGHNT and CDR2 is YENEEA in the germline V gene. Between the trimmed V and J ends, which lost 0 bases and 7 bases, there was a span of 15 bases. The CDR3 coding sequence is TGTGCCAGCAGCTTAGATCAGGGATCCCGGGTCGGGGAGCTGTTTTTT. As protein: CASSLDQGSRVGELFF.

About this clone: An end of the junction differs from the germline gene, which may be a read error. V gene TRBV6-6 combines with J gene TRBJ2-5; 7 nucleotides match TRBD2. The CDR3 consists of 12 residues. The germline CDR1 and CDR2 sequences are MNHNY and SVGAGI (reference sequence). The CDR3 DNA sequence: TGTGCCAGCTCCTCCGGTCACGGGACTAAGGACTTC. Residues: CASSSGHGTKDF.

V gene TRBV7-9 combines with J gene TRBJ1-4; 7 positions agree with TRBD1. The V segment lost 5 bases and the J segment 8 bases; nucleotides outside the gene matches: 5. The CDR3 is 13 residues long. Germline V gene sequence: CDR1 SEHNR, CDR2 FQNEAQ (reference sequence). The CDR3 DNA reads TGTGCCAGCAGCCAGGGGACAGAAGAAAAACTGTTTTTT. Encoded protein: CASSQGTEEKLFF.

The chain joins TRBV19 to TRBJ2-7; TRBD1 is a possible D gene (7 bases). Trimming cost V 5 bases and J 4 bases, with 12 bases left between them. Looked up from germline, CDR1 is LNHDA and CDR2 is SQIVND (reference sequence). The CDR3 extends over 13 amino acids. The CDR3 coding sequence is TGTGCCAGTAGTGCGGCAGGGGGGTACGAGCAGTACGTC. Protein sequence: CASSAAGGYEQYV.

The V gene is TRBV25-1, the J gene TRBJ2-6; 7 bases align to TRBD1. CDR3 length: 18 amino acids. After removal of 2 bases from V and 1 base from J, the junction contained 8 bases not matched to a gene. Germline V gene lookup returns CDR1 MGHDK and CDR2 SYGVNS. CDR3 sequence: CASSETGVPASGANVLTF. In DNA, the CDR3 is TGTGCCAGCAGTGAAACAGGGGTACCCGCGTCTGGGGCCAACGTCCTGACTTTC.

This clone showed up just a few times. CDR3 sequence: CASSLGQSTGELFF. The CDR3 DNA sequence: TGCGCCAGCAGCCTGGGACAATCCACCGGGGAGCTGTTTTTT. This chain connects TRBV5-1 to TRBJ2-2, with D possibly TRBD1 on 6 matching bases. From germline, CDR1 is SGHRS and CDR2 YFSETQ. V was trimmed by 4 bases and J by 4 bases, leaving 11 bases between them. There are 14 residues in the CDR3. Full variable domain (outside the CDR3, taken from reference TRBV5-1 and TRBJ2-2): KAGVTQTPRYLIKTRGQQVTLSCSPISGHRSVSWYQQTPGQGLQFLFEYFSETQRNKGNFPGRFSGRQFSNSRSEMNVSTLELGDSALYLCASSLGQSTGELFFGEGSRLTVL.

This chain uses TRBV18 with TRBJ2-7; 12 nucleotides match TRBD1. Germline values: CDR1 KGHSH, CDR2 LQKENI. V lost 2 bases to trimming and J lost 5 bases; unmatched junction nucleotides: 4. This CDR3 has 15 residues. The CDR3 nucleotides read TGTGCCAGCTCACCAGGGACAGGGGGCGCGAACGAGCAGTACTTC. This translates into CASSPGTGGANEQYF.

The genes are TRBV7-2 and TRBJ1-5; D possibly corresponds to TRBD1 (5 bases). CDR1 and CDR2 from the germline V gene are SGHTA and FQGNSA. There are 15 residues in the CDR3. V lost 5 bases, J lost 1 base, and 12 bases lay in between. The CDR3 coding sequence is TGTGCCAGCAGCGCAGGGTACCTAAGCAATCAGCCCCAGCATTTT. Encoded protein: CASSAGYLSNQPQHF.

This sequence joins TRBV5-1 and TRBJ2-7, with D possibly TRBD1 on 5 matching bases. V shed 5 bases and J shed 5 bases, with 11 bases lying between them. The germline gives CDR1 SGHRS, CDR2 YFSETQ. The CDR3 length is 12 residues. CDR3 sequence reads: CASSNQGNEQYF. The DNA of the CDR3 is TGCGCCAGCAGTAACCAGGGTAACGAGCAGTACTTC. Together with reference TRBV5-1 and TRBJ2-7, the CDR3 gives the full variable domain: KAGVTQTPRYLIKTRGQQVTLSCSPISGHRSVSWYQQTPGQGLQFLFEYFSETQRNKGNFPGRFSGRQFSNSRSEMNVSTLELGDSALYLCASSNQGNEQYFGPGTRLTVT.

The CDR3 reads CARRWTGLIEQYF. The CDR3 nucleotides are TGTGCCAGACGATGGACAGGGTTGATCGAGCAGTACTTC. This sequence joins TRBV2 and TRBJ2-7; 8 nucleotides align to TRBD1. Germline V gives CDR1 SNHLY, CDR2 FYNNEI. CDR3 length: 13 amino acids. V lost 9 bases to trimming and J lost 6 bases; unmatched junction nucleotides: 10.